Below are 19 T cell receptor beta chains sequenced from a single sample in a study of shared clonotypes between healthy human individuals. Generated by immunoSEQ multiplex PCR, the TCRdb table keeps only in-frame clones and is missing some. This repertoire shows millions of clones, 95% found once; its top ten account for about 0.13%. Sequencing was performed on naive CD4+ T cells sorted from blood. Subset described: CD45RA+ positively selected. All receptors come from a man aged 18 to 35 in good health.

The chain carries TRBV5-4 and TRBJ2-1; 10 bases are a match to TRBD1. This CDR3 spans 16 amino acids. Germline V gene lookup returns CDR1 SGHNT and CDR2 YYREEE (reference sequence). J was trimmed by 8 bases and V by 4 bases; bases with no gene match: 12. CDR3 DNA sequence: TGTGCCAGCAGCCCGGGACAGGGGAAAGTTGGGGATGAGCAGTTCTTC. Translated, it gives CASSPGQGKVGDEQFF.

As concerns this clone: The identical CDR3 is also encoded by other nucleotide sequences in the sample. The chain recombines TRBV18 with TRBJ1-3; the D gene is possibly TRBD1 (5 bases). Germline CDR1 is KGHSH and CDR2 is LQKENI. Trimming removed 0 bases from V and 7 bases from J, with 7 bases in between. This CDR3 spans 13 amino acids. This CDR3 is CASSPPSGNTIYF. CDR3 DNA sequence: TGTGCCAGCTCACCACCGTCAGGGAACACCATATATTTT.

The genes are TRBV10-3 and TRBJ1-1; 9 positions match TRBD1. After removal of 6 bases from V and 3 bases from J, the junction contained 14 bases not matched to a gene. This CDR3 contains 17 residues. In germline, CDR1 is ENHRY, CDR2 SYGVKD. For the CDR3, the DNA is TGTGCCATCAGCCGTAAACGCACCGGGACAGGGCACACTGAAGCTTTCTTT. Translation gives CAISRKRTGTGHTEAFF.

V gene TRBV10-1 combines with J gene TRBJ1-2; D is perhaps TRBD1 (6 bases). Per the germline V gene, CDR1 is WNHNN and CDR2 is SYGVQD (reference sequence). This CDR3 has 13 amino acids. V dropped 9 bases and J dropped 1 base, with 12 bases sitting between them. CDR3 loop: CARKGHLNYGYTF. The CDR3 DNA is TGCGCCAGAAAGGGACACCTTAACTATGGCTACACCTTC.

The chain employs TRBV9 and TRBJ1-2; 7 bases map to TRBD1. The CDR3 sequence is 13 residues long. Unmatched junction bases numbered 5, after V lost 4 bases and J lost 5 bases. CDR1 and CDR2 from the germline V gene are SGDLS and YYNGEE. CDR3 sequence reads: CASSSTGEYGYTF. As DNA, the CDR3 is TGTGCCAGCAGCTCAACAGGGGAGTATGGCTACACCTTC.

The chain links TRBV5-1 to TRBJ1-2, with 8 bases lining up with TRBD1. The CDR3 runs to 14 residues. The germline CDR1 and CDR2 sequences are SGHRS and YFSETQ. After removal of 0 bases from V and 6 bases from J, the junction contained 4 bases not matched to a gene. The CDR3 loop reads CASSLDAGGNGYTF. As DNA, the CDR3 is TGCGCCAGCAGCTTGGACGCAGGGGGCAATGGCTACACCTTC.

The chain couples TRBV5-3 to TRBJ2-1; TRBD1 or TRBD2 may be the D gene (5 bases each). TRBV5-3 is an open reading frame, and its role is uncertain. The V end was cut by 4 bases, the J end by 5 bases, with 16 bases between. The length of the CDR3 is 15 residues. The CDR3 protein is CARSPVGVQHNEQFF. The CDR3 nucleotides are TGTGCCAGAAGCCCTGTGGGGGTACAGCACAATGAGCAGTTCTTC.

The DNA for the CDR3 is TGTGCCTGGAGCGCATACTATGCTGCTGGAAACACCATATATTTT. Its protein is CAWSAYYAAGNTIYF. J is TRBJ1-3 and V is TRBV30; no firm D call. Deletions cut 3 bases from V and 2 bases from J, with 14 bases between. This CDR3 spans 15 amino acids. The germline V gene encodes CDR1 GTSNPN and CDR2 SVGIG (reference sequence).

CDR3 region: CSVTSGVVSYNEQFF. CDR3 DNA: TGCAGCGTGACTAGCGGGGTGGTCTCCTACAATGAGCAGTTCTTC. The J gene is TRBJ2-1, the V gene TRBV29-1; 11 bases match TRBD2. V was pared by 6 bases and J by 0 bases, with 4 bases of the junction left unmatched. Looked up from germline, CDR1 is SQVTM and CDR2 is ANQGSEA. The CDR3 consists of 15 residues.

The J gene is TRBJ1-2, the V gene TRBV7-8; TRBD1 is a possible D gene (5 bases). CDR1 is SGHVS, CDR2 FQNEAQ, per germline. Trimming left V 6 bases short and J 10 bases short, with 24 bases between. The CDR3 totals 15 residues. This CDR3 reads CASSTGQGRMRDYTF. The CDR3 nucleotides are TGTGCCAGCAGTACCGGACAAGGTAGAATGAGGGACTACACCTTC.

The chain carries TRBV30 and TRBJ1-1; D may be TRBD1 (5 bases). The CDR3 runs 14 residues. Germline V gene lookup returns CDR1 GTSNPN and CDR2 SVGIG (reference sequence). Trimming pared 5 bases from V and 5 bases from J, leaving 18 bases between. The CDR3 nucleotides read TGTGCCTGGGGAGCCGGGACTCGGCGGACTGAAGCTTTCTTT. Translation: CAWGAGTRRTEAFF.

This clone was found once. This sequence joins TRBV7-9 and TRBJ2-7; D may be TRBD1 or TRBD2 (6 bases each). The CDR3 runs to 15 residues. Trimming cost V 2 bases and J 5 bases, with 16 bases left between them. Per the germline V gene, CDR1 is SEHNR and CDR2 is FQNEAQ (reference sequence). The CDR3 sequence: CASSLIGGLKDEQYF. The CDR3 nucleotides read TGTGCCAGCAGCTTAATCGGGGGCTTAAAGGACGAGCAGTACTTC.

V and J are TRBV11-2 and TRBJ1-3; the D gene is possibly TRBD1 (6 bases). The CDR3 is made up of 16 amino acids. V was shortened by 1 base and J by 0 bases, with 10 bases between the two germline ends. Germline V CDR1 and CDR2: SGHAT, FQNNGV. CDR3 sequence reads: CASSLAPGVSGNTIYF. The CDR3 coding sequence is TGTGCCAGCAGCTTAGCTCCAGGGGTCTCTGGAAACACCATATATTTT.

The chain couples TRBV4-2 to TRBJ2-5; TRBD2 matches 7 bases. Germline CDR1 is LGHNA and CDR2 is YNFKEQ. J lost 3 bases, V lost 4 bases, and 17 bases had no gene match. This CDR3 region has 18 residues. Here the CDR3 DNA reads TGTGCCAGCAGCCCAAGGGTTAAGGACGGGACTAAAGAAGAGACCCAGTACTTC. This encodes CASSPRVKDGTKEETQYF.

The chain has TRBV6-5 and TRBJ2-5; 7 positions match TRBD2. CDR1 is MNHEY, CDR2 SVGAGI, per germline. V dropped 1 base and J dropped 7; count of bases not matched to a gene: 9. The CDR3 extends over 15 amino acids. CDR3 in amino acids: CASSYFPSGEGTQYF. The CDR3 DNA sequence: TGTGCCAGCAGTTACTTCCCTTCTGGGGAGGGGACCCAGTACTTC.

The gene calls are TRBV9 and TRBJ2-2; D possibly uses TRBD1 or TRBD2 (6 bases each). The V end lost 4 bases, the J end lost 2 bases, and 18 bases lay between the germline ends. The CDR3 runs 17 residues. CDR1 SGDLS and CDR2 YYNGEE come from the germline V gene. The CDR3 protein is CASSRTPGGRNTGELFF. The CDR3 DNA follows: TGTGCCAGCAGCAGGACCCCCGGGGGCCGTAACACCGGGGAGCTGTTTTTT.

The chain carries TRBV7-9 and TRBJ2-1; D possibly uses TRBD1 or TRBD2 (5 bases each). The CDR3 loop spans 14 amino acids. Trimming removed 1 base from V and 8 bases from J, with 12 bases in between. CDR1 and CDR2 (germline): SEHNR, FQNEAQ (reference sequence). The chain's CDR3 is CASSLDLGVDEQFF. DNA of the CDR3: TGTGCCAGCAGCTTAGATCTGGGGGTTGATGAGCAGTTCTTC.

With respect to this clone: At the DNA level, this CDR3 is encoded by other sequences in the same sample as well. V and J are TRBV6-6 and TRBJ1-6, with D unresolved. V was cut by 3 bases and J by 7 bases, with 7 bases left in between. Germline lookup yields CDR1 MNHNY and CDR2 SVGAGI (reference sequence). CDR3 size: 13 residues. The CDR3 region is CASSYLENSPLHF. CDR3 coding DNA: TGTGCCAGCAGTTATTTAGAGAATTCACCCCTCCACTTT.

The chain is built from TRBV27 and TRBJ1-6, with TRBD1 as a possible D gene (6 bases). The CDR3 totals 15 residues. Germline lookup yields CDR1 MNHEY and CDR2 SMNVEV (reference sequence). V lost 0 bases to trimming and J lost 7 bases, with 10 bases between them. CDR3 nucleotide sequence: TGTGCCAGCAGTTTATCGGTGACAGGCAATTCACCCCTCCACTTT. Amino acids: CASSLSVTGNSPLHF.